This TCR beta chain was sequenced during a study of T cell clonotyping in hematopoietic cell transplantation. In regard to this clone: Its antigen is not known.

This table comes from immunoSEQ multiplex PCR, and its TCRdb copy is limited to in-frame clones, with some not included. The top ten clones hold 0.7% to 0.95% of a sample with thousands of clones, more than 85% of them seen once. Points from the study as a whole: Pathologically expanded recipient clonotypes increased progressively from day 30 to day 180 as diversity fell. Few recipient clonotypes overlapped donors; over 95% were de novo at given depth. Broader posttransplant TCR repertoire diversity was predicted by graft donor and pretransplant recipient Inverse Simpson Index values.

In germline, CDR1 is SNHLY, CDR2 FYNNEI. This CDR3 region has 17 residues. Trimming at V came to 4 bases and at J to 3 bases, leaving 8 bases not matched to a gene. The origin of this receptor is a male patient between 50 and 60 years old who had an allogeneic stem cell transplant from a related donor, so the T cells may come from the graft donor. Some clones in this sample may be carry-over from other donors' samples. The sample in question was PBMCs, obtained 30 days after allogeneic stem cell transplant. The genes are TRBV2 and TRBJ2-6, with TRBD1 matching over 8 bases. DNA of the CDR3: TGTGCCAGCAGTGTTGGGACAGGAAGCTTTGGGGCCAACGTCCTGACTTTC. It encodes CASSVGTGSFGANVLTF. The full variable domain, its missing parts supplied by reference TRBV2 and TRBJ2-6, is EPEVTQTPSHQVTQMGQEVILRCVPISNHLYFYWYRQILGQKVEFLVSFYNNEISEKSEIFDDQFSVERPDGSNFTLKIRSTKLEDSAMYFCASSVGTGSFGANVLTFGAGSRLTVL.